These T cell receptor beta chains were read from a single sample in a study of blood T cell repertoires in COVID-19. The table came from immunoSEQ multiplex PCR; TCRdb's copy has only in-frame clones and leaves some out. The sample includes fewer than 100,000 clones, 87% of them seen just once. Sequenced: peripheral blood. The receptors originated from a man between 65 and 85 years old with acute or convalescent COVID-19. Both conserved end residues are part of each CDR3. Fields, in order: D gene, V gene, J gene, clone size, CDR3 protein, CDR3 DNA. The D gene is left open where the match is weak. Some rows have no size entry. The others give once, few or many, or a class for an expanded clone.

d_gene: TRBD2; v_gene: TRBV29-1; j_gene: TRBJ2-1; abundance: -; CDR3aa: CSVEATSGVNEQFF; CDR3nt: TGCAGCGTTGAGGCGACTAGCGGGGTCAATGAGCAGTTCTTC
d_gene: TRBD2; v_gene: TRBV24-1; j_gene: TRBJ2-3; abundance: -; CDR3aa: CATSDPRGVTSGETDTQYF; CDR3nt: TGTGCCACCAGTGATCCCCGGGGAGTGACTAGCGGGGAAACAGATACGCAGTATTTT
d_gene: -; v_gene: TRBV19; j_gene: TRBJ1-1; abundance: -; CDR3aa: CASSIGGAMSTEAFF; CDR3nt: TGTGCCAGTAGTATCGGGGGGGCCATGAGCACTGAAGCTTTCTTT
d_gene: -; v_gene: TRBV9; j_gene: TRBJ2-1; abundance: -; CDR3aa: CASSSGTPNGNEQFF; CDR3nt: TGTGCCAGCAGCTCCGGGACTCCGAACGGCAATGAGCAGTTCTTC
d_gene: -; v_gene: TRBV6-5; j_gene: TRBJ2-2; abundance: -; CDR3aa: CASSRGVPNTGELFF; CDR3nt: TGTGCCAGCAGTCGGGGTGTGCCGAACACCGGGGAGCTGTTTTTT
d_gene: -; v_gene: TRBV7-6; j_gene: TRBJ1-3; abundance: -; CDR3aa: CASSLQGDSGNTIYF; CDR3nt: TGTGCCAGCAGCTTACAGGGTGACTCTGGAAACACCATATATTTT
d_gene: -; v_gene: TRBV5-1; j_gene: TRBJ1-2; abundance: -; CDR3aa: CASSVAAGEGYTF; CDR3nt: TGCGCCAGCAGCGTGGCGGCAGGGGAGGGCTACACCTTC
d_gene: TRBD1; v_gene: TRBV11-2; j_gene: TRBJ2-7; abundance: -; CDR3aa: CASSSRGPGTYEQYF; CDR3nt: TGTGCCAGCAGCAGCAGGGGGCCTGGAACCTACGAGCAGTACTTC
d_gene: TRBD2; v_gene: TRBV14; j_gene: TRBJ2-5; abundance: once; CDR3aa: CASSRKVAGVKETQYF; CDR3nt: TGTGCCAGCAGCCGAAAGGTAGCGGGGGTGAAGGAGACCCAGTACTTC
d_gene: TRBD1; v_gene: TRBV27; j_gene: TRBJ1-2; abundance: -; CDR3aa: CASSLSSWDRVNGYTF; CDR3nt: TGTGCCAGCAGTTTATCAAGTTGGGACAGGGTTAATGGCTACACCTTC
d_gene: TRBD1; v_gene: TRBV11-2; j_gene: TRBJ2-2; abundance: -; CDR3aa: CASSLRDRATGELFF; CDR3nt: TGTGCCAGCAGCTTAAGGGACAGGGCCACCGGGGAGCTGTTTTTT
d_gene: -; v_gene: TRBV6-5; j_gene: TRBJ2-3; abundance: -; CDR3aa: CASTRIPGVDTQYF; CDR3nt: TGTGCCAGCACCCGAATTCCCGGGGTAGATACGCAGTATTTT
d_gene: -; v_gene: TRBV2; j_gene: TRBJ2-5; abundance: -; CDR3aa: CASSEALQNQETQYF; CDR3nt: TGTGCCAGCAGTGAAGCTCTACAGAATCAAGAGACCCAGTACTTC
d_gene: TRBD1; v_gene: TRBV6-6; j_gene: TRBJ1-5; abundance: -; CDR3aa: CASSLGQGIQPQHF; CDR3nt: TGTGCCAGCAGTCTGGGACAGGGTATTCAGCCCCAGCATTTT
d_gene: -; v_gene: TRBV11-2; j_gene: TRBJ2-5; abundance: -; CDR3aa: CASSSELVQTQYF; CDR3nt: TGTGCCAGCAGCTCCGAACTAGTCCAGACCCAGTACTTC
d_gene: -; v_gene: TRBV29-1; j_gene: TRBJ1-2; abundance: -; CDR3aa: CSVEQGGYGYTF; CDR3nt: TGCAGCGTTGAGCAGGGTGGCTATGGCTACACCTTC
d_gene: -; v_gene: TRBV9; j_gene: TRBJ1-1; abundance: -; CDR3aa: CASSVGTANTEAFF; CDR3nt: TGTGCCAGCAGCGTAGGGACAGCGAACACTGAAGCTTTCTTT
d_gene: TRBD1; v_gene: TRBV2; j_gene: TRBJ1-3; abundance: -; CDR3aa: CASSEAVDRGPRNTIYF; CDR3nt: TGTGCCAGCAGTGAAGCGGTGGACAGGGGGCCGAGAAACACCATATATTTT
d_gene: -; v_gene: TRBV14; j_gene: TRBJ1-4; abundance: few; CDR3aa: CASSQKLGSEKLFF; CDR3nt: TGTGCCAGCAGCCAAAAGCTGGGGAGCGAAAAACTGTTTTTT
d_gene: -; v_gene: TRBV6-6; j_gene: TRBJ2-1; abundance: -; CDR3aa: CASSETSYNEQFF; CDR3nt: TGTGCCAGCAGTGAGACAAGCTACAATGAGCAGTTCTTC
d_gene: -; v_gene: TRBV5-1; j_gene: TRBJ2-7; abundance: once; CDR3aa: CASSLSGPPYEQYF; CDR3nt: TGCGCCAGCAGCTTAAGCGGGCCCCCCTACGAGCAGTACTTC
d_gene: -; v_gene: TRBV5-6; j_gene: TRBJ2-3; abundance: -; CDR3aa: CASSHPSVRFTDTQYF; CDR3nt: TGTGCCAGCAGCCATCCCAGCGTCAGATTCACAGATACGCAGTATTTT
d_gene: TRBD2; v_gene: TRBV5-4; j_gene: TRBJ2-1; abundance: -; CDR3aa: CANRNTSGGAEQFF; CDR3nt: TGTGCCAACAGGAATACTAGCGGGGGGGCCGAGCAGTTCTTC
d_gene: TRBD2; v_gene: TRBV19; j_gene: TRBJ2-2; abundance: -; CDR3aa: CASSPLSSGGPTGELFF; CDR3nt: TGTGCCAGTAGCCCACTCAGTAGCGGGGGGCCCACCGGGGAGCTGTTTTTT
d_gene: TRBD1; v_gene: TRBV28; j_gene: TRBJ1-2; abundance: -; CDR3aa: CASSNTGVNGYTF; CDR3nt: TGTGCCAGCAGTAACACAGGGGTGAATGGCTACACCTTC
d_gene: -; v_gene: TRBV15; j_gene: TRBJ1-1; abundance: -; CDR3aa: CATSRTGNTEAFF; CDR3nt: TGTGCCACCAGCAGGACGGGGAACACTGAAGCTTTCTTT
d_gene: -; v_gene: TRBV5-1; j_gene: TRBJ1-2; abundance: -; CDR3aa: CASSLEQGSSMGYTF; CDR3nt: TGCGCCAGCAGCTTGGAACAGGGATCATCTATGGGCTACACCTTC
d_gene: TRBD2; v_gene: TRBV7-8; j_gene: TRBJ2-2; abundance: -; CDR3aa: CASSLGAGGRPGELFF; CDR3nt: TGTGCCAGCAGCTTAGGAGCGGGGGGGCGTCCCGGGGAGCTGTTTTTT
d_gene: TRBD1; v_gene: TRBV28; j_gene: TRBJ1-2; abundance: -; CDR3aa: CASSPWTGVSYGYTF; CDR3nt: TGTGCCAGCAGTCCTTGGACAGGGGTAAGCTATGGCTACACCTTC
d_gene: TRBD1; v_gene: TRBV28; j_gene: TRBJ1-4; abundance: -; CDR3aa: CASSRQGLNEKLFF; CDR3nt: TGTGCCAGCAGTAGACAGGGGCTTAATGAAAAACTGTTTTTT
d_gene: -; v_gene: TRBV19; j_gene: TRBJ1-5; abundance: -; CDR3aa: CASSPREGVSNQPQHF; CDR3nt: TGTGCCAGTAGCCCCAGGGAGGGGGTTAGCAATCAGCCCCAGCATTTT
d_gene: TRBD1; v_gene: TRBV19; j_gene: TRBJ1-2; abundance: -; CDR3aa: CASRYRGPNYGYTF; CDR3nt: TGTGCCAGTAGGTACAGGGGGCCGAACTATGGCTACACCTTC
d_gene: -; v_gene: TRBV6-5; j_gene: TRBJ1-3; abundance: -; CDR3aa: CASSYGQGGGNTIYF; CDR3nt: TGTGCCAGCAGTTACGGTCAGGGTGGAGGAAACACCATATATTTT
d_gene: -; v_gene: TRBV12-3/TRBV12-4; j_gene: TRBJ1-2; abundance: -; CDR3aa: CASSFEGDYGHTF; CDR3nt: TGTGCCAGCAGTTTTGAAGGGGACTATGGCCACACCTTC
d_gene: -; v_gene: TRBV27; j_gene: TRBJ2-1; abundance: -; CDR3aa: CASSQTSSYNEQFF; CDR3nt: TGTGCCAGCAGTCAAACTAGCAGTTACAATGAGCAGTTCTTC
d_gene: -; v_gene: TRBV6-1; j_gene: TRBJ2-2; abundance: -; CDR3aa: CASSEGVGEATGELFF; CDR3nt: TGTGCCAGCAGTGAAGGTGTAGGGGAGGCCACCGGGGAGCTGTTTTTT
d_gene: -; v_gene: TRBV5-4; j_gene: TRBJ2-5; abundance: -; CDR3aa: CASSLASLQTQYF; CDR3nt: TGTGCCAGCAGCTTGGCGAGCTTGCAGACCCAGTACTTC
d_gene: -; v_gene: TRBV6-5; j_gene: TRBJ1-2; abundance: -; CDR3aa: CASSYSGPPGDHGYTF; CDR3nt: TGTGCCAGCAGTTACTCGGGTCCTCCTGGAGACCATGGCTACACCTTC
d_gene: -; v_gene: TRBV19; j_gene: TRBJ2-1; abundance: once; CDR3aa: CASSILRLGEQFF; CDR3nt: TGTGCCAGTAGTATTTTGAGGCTGGGTGAGCAGTTCTTC
d_gene: TRBD1; v_gene: TRBV7-9; j_gene: TRBJ1-3; abundance: -; CDR3aa: CASSTGGGGNTIYF; CDR3nt: TGTGCCAGTAGTACAGGGGGCGGTGGAAACACCATATATTTT
d_gene: -; v_gene: TRBV9; j_gene: TRBJ1-1; abundance: -; CDR3aa: CASSVISENTEAFF; CDR3nt: TGTGCCAGCAGCGTAATCAGTGAGAACACTGAAGCTTTCTTT
d_gene: TRBD2; v_gene: TRBV29-1; j_gene: TRBJ2-1; abundance: -; CDR3aa: CSVEGSGGRSSYNEQFF; CDR3nt: TGCAGCGTTGAAGGTAGCGGGGGCCGGAGCTCCTACAATGAGCAGTTCTTC
d_gene: TRBD1; v_gene: TRBV12-3/TRBV12-4; j_gene: TRBJ2-1; abundance: -; CDR3aa: CASSFDRGNEQFF; CDR3nt: TGTGCCAGCAGTTTCGACAGGGGGAATGAGCAGTTCTTC
d_gene: -; v_gene: TRBV11-1; j_gene: TRBJ2-3; abundance: few; CDR3aa: CASSLERGSNTQYF; CDR3nt: TGTGCCAGCAGCTTAGAAAGGGGAAGTAACACGCAGTATTTT
d_gene: TRBD2; v_gene: TRBV9; j_gene: TRBJ2-1; abundance: once; CDR3aa: CASSVTSEEVEQFF; CDR3nt: TGTGCCAGCAGCGTAACTAGCGAGGAGGTAGAGCAGTTCTTC
d_gene: TRBD1; v_gene: TRBV11-2; j_gene: TRBJ2-2; abundance: -; CDR3aa: CASSLVTGQGAGELFF; CDR3nt: TGTGCCAGCAGCTTAGTTACGGGACAGGGTGCCGGGGAGCTGTTTTTT
d_gene: TRBD2; v_gene: TRBV29-1; j_gene: TRBJ2-2; abundance: -; CDR3aa: CSVISMLAGGIGELFF; CDR3nt: TGCAGCGTAATATCGATGTTAGCGGGGGGGATCGGGGAGCTGTTTTTT
d_gene: TRBD2; v_gene: TRBV10-3; j_gene: TRBJ2-1; abundance: -; CDR3aa: CAISEQASGGNEQFF; CDR3nt: TGTGCCATCAGTGAGCAGGCTAGCGGGGGCAATGAGCAGTTCTTC
d_gene: -; v_gene: TRBV3-1/TRBV3-2; j_gene: TRBJ2-2; abundance: -; CDR3aa: CASSQVRRSTGELFF; CDR3nt: TGTGCCAGCAGCCAAGTACGACGGAGCACCGGGGAGCTGTTTTTT
d_gene: TRBD1; v_gene: TRBV6-6; j_gene: TRBJ1-2; abundance: -; CDR3aa: CASSRGQGIRNYGYTF; CDR3nt: TGTGCCAGCAGTCGAGGACAGGGAATCCGTAACTATGGCTACACCTTC
d_gene: -; v_gene: TRBV19; j_gene: TRBJ2-7; abundance: -; CDR3aa: CASSKQDYEQYF; CDR3nt: TGTGCCAGTAGTAAGCAGGACTACGAGCAGTACTTC
d_gene: -; v_gene: TRBV20-1; j_gene: TRBJ1-1; abundance: -; CDR3aa: CSASLGAYTEAFF; CDR3nt: TGCAGTGCTAGTTTGGGGGCCTACACTGAAGCTTTCTTT